What follows are 3 T cell receptor beta chains derived from one specimen sequenced in a study of blood T cell repertoires in COVID-19. Measured with immunoSEQ multiplex PCR; TCRdb has only the in-frame clones, and not every one. The sample holds 130,000 to 150,000 clones, around four fifths seen once. Sequenced: peripheral blood. The receptors were gathered from a woman in her thirties or forties with active or convalescent COVID-19.

This rearrangement joins TRBV4-1 to TRBJ1-2; TRBD1 matches 11 bases. The V and J ends lost 0 bases and 7 bases, in that order; junction bases with no gene match: 10. The CDR3 is made up of 17 amino acids. Germline V gene lookup returns CDR1 MGHRA and CDR2 YSYEKL. Here the CDR3 DNA reads TGCGCCAGCAGCCAAGATTGGAGGACAGGGGGCAGTGGTGGCTACACCTTC. This translates into CASSQDWRTGGSGGYTF.

The CDR3 is CAILSGNYGYTF. The CDR3 DNA reads as TGTGCCATCCTTTCGGGGAACTATGGCTACACCTTC. The chain employs TRBV10-3 and TRBJ1-2; D remains ambiguous. With 8 bases removed from V and 2 bases from J, the gap between germline ends came to 9 bases. This CDR3 has 12 residues. Looked up from germline, CDR1 is ENHRY and CDR2 is SYGVKD.

CDR3 sequence (DNA): TGTGCCAGCAGCCCACAGGGTATTCGCTCTGGAAACACCATATATTTT. This codes for CASSPQGIRSGNTIYF. This chain links TRBV3-1 (or the pseudogene TRBV3-2) with TRBJ1-3; TRBD1 might be the D (6 bases). The CDR3 is 16 amino acids. CDR1 and CDR2 from the germline V gene are LGHDT and YNNKEL (reference sequence). Trimming removed 4 bases at V and 0 bases at J, with 13 bases between.